What follows describes a single T cell receptor (beta chain). This specimen comes from a study of shared T cell receptors in the human thymus. V was shortened by 0 bases and J by 6 bases, with 13 bases between the two germline ends. Germline assignment: CDR1 SGHDT and CDR2 YYEEEE. This CDR3 is built from 15 residues. The data were produced by immunoSEQ multiplex PCR, yet TCRdb's version contains in-frame clones alone and is incomplete. Of hundreds of thousands of clones listed, more than 75% are singletons. The same data also went into a second study, on human thymus T cells.

J is TRBJ1-5 and V is TRBV5-6; D is unresolved. The specimen was thymocytes. The receptor was derived from a boy under two years old with a congenital heart defect. The CDR3 DNA reads as TGTGCCAGCAGCTTGGGCCGGGGAAAGAGTCAGCCCCAGCATTTT. It encodes CASSLGRGKSQPQHF.